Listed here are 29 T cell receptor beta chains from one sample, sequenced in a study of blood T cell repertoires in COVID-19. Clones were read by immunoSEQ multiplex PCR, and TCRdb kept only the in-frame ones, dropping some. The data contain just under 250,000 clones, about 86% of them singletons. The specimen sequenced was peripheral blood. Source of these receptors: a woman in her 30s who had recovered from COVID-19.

Written as DNA, the CDR3 is TGTGCCAGCAGTGGCTTGGGACACCGGAACACTGAAGCTTTCTTT. It yields the protein CASSGLGHRNTEAFF. The chain couples TRBV2 to TRBJ1-1, with a weak D call TRBD1 (6 bases). Germline CDR1 is SNHLY and CDR2 is FYNNEI. Trimming shortened V by 4 bases and J by 1 base, and 13 bases separated the two germline ends. The CDR3 has 15 residues.

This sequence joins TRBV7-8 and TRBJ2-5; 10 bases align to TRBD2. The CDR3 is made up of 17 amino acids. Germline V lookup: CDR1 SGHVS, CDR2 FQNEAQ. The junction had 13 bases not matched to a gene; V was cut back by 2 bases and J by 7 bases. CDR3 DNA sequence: TGTGCCAGCAGCTTACGAGTGGTAGCGGGGGGAGAGGGGACCCAGTACTTC. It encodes CASSLRVVAGGEGTQYF.

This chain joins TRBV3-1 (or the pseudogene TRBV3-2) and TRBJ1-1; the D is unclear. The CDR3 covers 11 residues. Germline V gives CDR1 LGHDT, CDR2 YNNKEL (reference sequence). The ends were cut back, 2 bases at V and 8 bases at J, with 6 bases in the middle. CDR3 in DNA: TGTGCCAGCAGCCAAAACAGAGAAGCTTTCTTT. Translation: CASSQNREAFF.

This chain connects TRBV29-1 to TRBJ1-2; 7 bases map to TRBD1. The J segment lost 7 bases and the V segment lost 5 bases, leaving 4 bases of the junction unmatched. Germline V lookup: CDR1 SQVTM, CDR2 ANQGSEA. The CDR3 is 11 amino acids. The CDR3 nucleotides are TGCAGCGTTACGGACAGGACTGGCTACACCTTC. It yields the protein CSVTDRTGYTF.

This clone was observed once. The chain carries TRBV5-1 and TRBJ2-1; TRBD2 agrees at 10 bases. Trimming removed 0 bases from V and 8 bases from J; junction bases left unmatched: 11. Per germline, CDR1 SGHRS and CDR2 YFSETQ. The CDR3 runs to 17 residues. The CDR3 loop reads CASSLGRLAGVKDEQFF. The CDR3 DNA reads TGCGCCAGCAGCTTGGGGCGGCTAGCGGGGGTTAAGGATGAGCAGTTCTTC.

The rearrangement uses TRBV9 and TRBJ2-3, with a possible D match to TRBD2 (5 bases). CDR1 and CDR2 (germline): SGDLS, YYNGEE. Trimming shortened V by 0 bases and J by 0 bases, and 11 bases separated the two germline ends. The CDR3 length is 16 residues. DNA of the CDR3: TGTGCCAGCAGCGTAGCTTCGGGGTCCAGCACAGATACGCAGTATTTT. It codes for CASSVASGSSTDTQYF.

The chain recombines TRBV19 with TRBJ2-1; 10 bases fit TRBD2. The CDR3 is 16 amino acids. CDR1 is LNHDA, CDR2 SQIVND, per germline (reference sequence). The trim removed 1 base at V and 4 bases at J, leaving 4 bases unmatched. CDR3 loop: CASSIGSGGPYNEQFF. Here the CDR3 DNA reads TGTGCCAGTAGTATAGGTAGCGGGGGGCCGTACAATGAGCAGTTCTTC.

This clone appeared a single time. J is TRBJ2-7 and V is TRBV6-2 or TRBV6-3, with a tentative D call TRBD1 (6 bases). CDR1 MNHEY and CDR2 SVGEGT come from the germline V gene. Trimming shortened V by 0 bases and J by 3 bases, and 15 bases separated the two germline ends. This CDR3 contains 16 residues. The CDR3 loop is CASSYSIATGDYEQYF. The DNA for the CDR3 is TGTGCCAGCAGTTACTCGATAGCGACAGGAGACTACGAGCAGTACTTC.

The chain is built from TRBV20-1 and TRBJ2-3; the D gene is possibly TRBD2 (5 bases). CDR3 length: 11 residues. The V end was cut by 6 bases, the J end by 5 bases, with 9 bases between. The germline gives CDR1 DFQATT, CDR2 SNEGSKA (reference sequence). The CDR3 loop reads CSALGGDTQYF. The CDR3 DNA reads TGCAGTGCCCTAGGAGGAGATACGCAGTATTTT.

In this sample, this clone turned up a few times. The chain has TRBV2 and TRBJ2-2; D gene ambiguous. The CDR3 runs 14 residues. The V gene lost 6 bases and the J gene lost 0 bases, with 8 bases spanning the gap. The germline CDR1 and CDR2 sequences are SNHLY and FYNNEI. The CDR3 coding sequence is TGTGCCAGCAGCTGGAGCGCGAACACCGGGGAGCTGTTTTTT. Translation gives CASSWSANTGELFF.

The CDR3 DNA reads TGCGCCAGCAGCCTGACATTGGGTGAGCAGTTCTTC. As protein: CASSLTLGEQFF. The V gene is TRBV5-1, the J gene TRBJ2-1, with D unclear. This CDR3 has 12 residues. The ends were cut back, 4 bases at V and 9 bases at J, with 11 bases in the middle. CDR1 and CDR2 (germline): SGHRS, YFSETQ. Supplemented by reference TRBV5-1 and TRBJ2-1, the full variable domain reads KAGVTQTPRYLIKTRGQQVTLSCSPISGHRSVSWYQQTPGQGLQFLFEYFSETQRNKGNFPGRFSGRQFSNSRSEMNVSTLELGDSALYLCASSLTLGEQFFGPGTRLTVL.

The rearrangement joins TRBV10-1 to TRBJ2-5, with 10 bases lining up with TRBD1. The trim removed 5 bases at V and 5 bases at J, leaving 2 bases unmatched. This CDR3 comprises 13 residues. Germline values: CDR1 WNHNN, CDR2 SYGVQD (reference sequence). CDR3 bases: TGCGCCAGCAGTTCGGGACAGGGGGAGACCCAGTACTTC. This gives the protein CASSSGQGETQYF.

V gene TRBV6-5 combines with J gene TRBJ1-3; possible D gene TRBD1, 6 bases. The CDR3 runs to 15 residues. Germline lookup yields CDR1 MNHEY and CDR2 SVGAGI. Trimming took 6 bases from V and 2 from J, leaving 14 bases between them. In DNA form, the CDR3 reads TGTGCCAGCAGCTTAACCCAGGGGCCTGGAAACACCATATATTTT. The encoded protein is CASSLTQGPGNTIYF.

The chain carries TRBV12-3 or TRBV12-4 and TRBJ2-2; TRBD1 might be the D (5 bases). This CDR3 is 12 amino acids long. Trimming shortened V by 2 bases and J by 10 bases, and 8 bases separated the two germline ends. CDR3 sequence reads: CASSLQGEELFF. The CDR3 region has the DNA TGTGCCAGCAGTTTACAGGGCGAGGAGCTGTTTTTT.

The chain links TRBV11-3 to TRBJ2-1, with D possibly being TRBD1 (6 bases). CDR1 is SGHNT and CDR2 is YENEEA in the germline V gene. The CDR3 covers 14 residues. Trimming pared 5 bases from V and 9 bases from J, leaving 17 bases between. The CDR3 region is CASSTTGTKFEQFF. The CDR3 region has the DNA TGTGCCAGCAGCACAACCGGGACAAAATTTGAGCAGTTCTTC.

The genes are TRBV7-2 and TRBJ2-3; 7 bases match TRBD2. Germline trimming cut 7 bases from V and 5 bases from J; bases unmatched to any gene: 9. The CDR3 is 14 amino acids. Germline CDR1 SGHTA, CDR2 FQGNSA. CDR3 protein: CASTRYWGGDTQYF. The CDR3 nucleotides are TGTGCCAGCACCCGGTACTGGGGGGGAGATACGCAGTATTTT.

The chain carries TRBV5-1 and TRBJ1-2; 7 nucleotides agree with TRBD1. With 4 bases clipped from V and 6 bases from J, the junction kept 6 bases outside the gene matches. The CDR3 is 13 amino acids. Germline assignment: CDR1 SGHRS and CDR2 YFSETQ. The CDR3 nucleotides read TGCGCCAGCAGCCCCGGGACAGATAATGGCTACACCTTC. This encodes CASSPGTDNGYTF. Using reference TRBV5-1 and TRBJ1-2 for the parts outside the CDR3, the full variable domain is KAGVTQTPRYLIKTRGQQVTLSCSPISGHRSVSWYQQTPGQGLQFLFEYFSETQRNKGNFPGRFSGRQFSNSRSEMNVSTLELGDSALYLCASSPGTDNGYTFGSGTRLTVV.

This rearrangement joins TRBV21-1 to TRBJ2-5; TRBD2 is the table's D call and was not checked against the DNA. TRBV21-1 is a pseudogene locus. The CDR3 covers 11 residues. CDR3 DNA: TGTGCCAGCTACGGTCGGGAGACCCAGTACTTC. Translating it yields CASYGRETQYF.

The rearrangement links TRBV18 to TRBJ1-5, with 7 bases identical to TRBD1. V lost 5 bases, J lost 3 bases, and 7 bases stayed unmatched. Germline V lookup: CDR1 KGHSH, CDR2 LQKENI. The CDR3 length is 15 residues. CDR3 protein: CASSLATGANQPQHF. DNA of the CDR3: TGTGCCAGCTCATTGGCAACAGGGGCCAATCAGCCCCAGCATTTT.

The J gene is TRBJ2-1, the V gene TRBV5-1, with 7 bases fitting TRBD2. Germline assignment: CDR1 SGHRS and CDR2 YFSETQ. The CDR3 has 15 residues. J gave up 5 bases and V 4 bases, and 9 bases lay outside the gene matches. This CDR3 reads CASSPPPGGNNEQFF. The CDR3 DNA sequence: TGCGCCAGCAGCCCTCCTCCGGGAGGTAACAATGAGCAGTTCTTC.

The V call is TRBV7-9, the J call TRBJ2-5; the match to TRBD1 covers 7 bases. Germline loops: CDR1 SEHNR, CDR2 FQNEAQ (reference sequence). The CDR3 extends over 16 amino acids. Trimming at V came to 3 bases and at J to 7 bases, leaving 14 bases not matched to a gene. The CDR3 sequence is CASSFRDSLLPMTQYF. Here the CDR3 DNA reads TGTGCCAGCAGCTTCCGGGACAGCCTACTCCCAATGACCCAGTACTTC.

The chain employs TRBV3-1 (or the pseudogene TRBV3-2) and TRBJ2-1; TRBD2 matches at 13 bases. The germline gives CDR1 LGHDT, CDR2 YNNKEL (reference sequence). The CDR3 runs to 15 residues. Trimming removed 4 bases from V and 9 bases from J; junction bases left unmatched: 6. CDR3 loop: CASSPLAGGRSEQFF. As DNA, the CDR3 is TGTGCCAGCAGCCCACTAGCGGGGGGGCGCAGTGAGCAGTTCTTC.

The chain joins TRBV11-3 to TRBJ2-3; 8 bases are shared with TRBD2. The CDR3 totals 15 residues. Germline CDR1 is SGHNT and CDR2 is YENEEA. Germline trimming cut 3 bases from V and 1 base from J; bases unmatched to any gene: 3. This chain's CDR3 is CASSFGGAGTDTQYF. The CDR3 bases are TGTGCCAGCAGCTTCGGGGGGGCTGGCACAGATACGCAGTATTTT.

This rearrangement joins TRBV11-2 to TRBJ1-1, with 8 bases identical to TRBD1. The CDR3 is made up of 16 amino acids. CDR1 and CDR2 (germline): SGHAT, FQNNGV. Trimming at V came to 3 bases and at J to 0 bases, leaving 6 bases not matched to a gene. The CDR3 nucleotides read TGTGCCAGCAGCTTGGACAGGGCCTCGATGAACACTGAAGCTTTCTTT. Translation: CASSLDRASMNTEAFF.

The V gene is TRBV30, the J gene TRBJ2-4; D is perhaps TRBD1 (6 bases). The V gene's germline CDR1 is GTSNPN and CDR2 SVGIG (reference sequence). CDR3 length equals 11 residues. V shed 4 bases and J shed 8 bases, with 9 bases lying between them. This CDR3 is CAWKQGYIQYF. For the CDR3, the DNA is TGTGCCTGGAAGCAGGGGTACATTCAGTACTTC.

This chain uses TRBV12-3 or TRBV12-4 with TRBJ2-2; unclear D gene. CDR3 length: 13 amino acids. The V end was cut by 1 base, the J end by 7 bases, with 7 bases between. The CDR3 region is CASSLVGLGELFF. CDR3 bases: TGTGCCAGCAGTTTAGTTGGCCTCGGGGAGCTGTTTTTT.

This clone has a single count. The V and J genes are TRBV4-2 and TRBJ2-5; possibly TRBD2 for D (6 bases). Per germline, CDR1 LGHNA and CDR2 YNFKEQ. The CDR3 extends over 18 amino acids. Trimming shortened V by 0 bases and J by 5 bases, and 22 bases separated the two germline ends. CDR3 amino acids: CASSQDGTFGAAGETQYF. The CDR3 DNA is TGTGCCAGCAGCCAAGATGGGACTTTCGGCGCCGCTGGGGAGACCCAGTACTTC.

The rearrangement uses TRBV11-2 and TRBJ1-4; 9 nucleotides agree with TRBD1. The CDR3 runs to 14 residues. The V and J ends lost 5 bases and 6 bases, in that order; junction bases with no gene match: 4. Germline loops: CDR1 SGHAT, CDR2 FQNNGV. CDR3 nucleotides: TGTGCCAGCAGCCGAGGGACAGGGTATGAAAAACTGTTTTTT. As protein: CASSRGTGYEKLFF.

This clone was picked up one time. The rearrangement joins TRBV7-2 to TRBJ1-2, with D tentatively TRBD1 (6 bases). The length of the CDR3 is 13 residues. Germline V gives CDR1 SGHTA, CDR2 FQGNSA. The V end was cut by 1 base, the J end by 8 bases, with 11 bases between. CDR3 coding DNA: TGTGCCAGCAGCTTAGAACAGGGAGTAGGCTACACCTTC. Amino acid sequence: CASSLEQGVGYTF.